This note documents a single T cell receptor (beta chain) sequence. The length of the CDR3 is 21 residues. V was shortened by 3 bases and J by 4 bases, with 34 bases between the two germline ends. This entry belongs to a study of T cells after yellow fever vaccination. TCRdb independently ran MiXCR on the 5' RACE reads; one entry per CDR3 protein. The data contain about 340,000 distinct CDR3 sequences, 8% to 10% of them seen just once; the ten biggest clones take up about 20%. The specimen comprised PBMCs, sampled on the day of the first yellow fever vaccination. The receptor was derived from a man aged 18 to 30 who received the YFV17D yellow fever vaccine. The rearrangement joins TRBV12-3 or TRBV12-4 to TRBJ2-7; possible D gene TRBD2, 8 bases. The CDR3 sequence is CASSFPVVPRGQARGVYEQYF. CDR3 nucleotides: TGTGCCAGCAGTTTTCCGGTTGTGCCCAGAGGACAGGCGCGGGGGGTATACGAGCAGTACTTC.